This is a list of T cell receptor beta chains from one sample in a study of T-cell reconstitution after alpha-beta-depleted transplantation in children. TCRdb re-called the PCR reads with MiXCR, one entry per CDR3 protein. This table holds about 830,000 distinct CDR3 sequences, 15% to 20% found once. Sequenced material: PBMCs, mostly from graft donor cells, taken 360 days after TCRalphabeta/CD19-depleted stem cell transplant. The receptors derive from a male patient between 5 and 17 years old who had a stem cell transplant for acute lymphoblastic leukemia, so the T cells may come from the graft donor. Each CDR3 is given with its conserved first and last residue. D genes are given only for firm matches. The listing skips clone size in some rows; elsewhere it reads once, few, many or a size class.

V	size	D	J	DNA	CDR3
TRBV6-6	few	-	TRBJ2-3	TGTGCCAGCACACCTCGCCCCCGAGATACGCAGTATTTT	CASTPRPRDTQYF
TRBV20-1	many	-	TRBJ2-7	TGCAGTGCTAGGACTACCTCAGGTCTCCGGGAGCAGTACTTC	CSARTTSGLREQYF
TRBV3-1	few	-	TRBJ2-6	TGTGCCAGCAGCCAAGCAGGGACTGGGGCCAACGTCCTGACTTTC	CASSQAGTGANVLTF
TRBV7-9	few	-	TRBJ2-2	TGTGCCAGCAGCTCTTGGACGGTGAACACCGGGGAGCTGTTTTTT	CASSSWTVNTGELFF
TRBV11-1	few	TRBD2	TRBJ2-1	TGTGCCAGCAGCTTGATTAGCGGGTGGAGCTCCTACAATGAGCAGTTCTTC	CASSLISGWSSYNEQFF
TRBV18	few	TRBD2	TRBJ2-1	TGTGCCAGCTCACCGAGTAATGATGGACTAGCGGGAGGTCTGGCCAACAATGAGCAGTTCTTC	CASSPSNDGLAGGLANNEQFF
TRBV7-9	-	TRBD2	TRBJ2-5	TGTGCCAGCAGCTTACGGGGACTAGCGGAACAAGAGACCCAGTACTTC	CASSLRGLAEQETQYF
TRBV7-8	-	-	TRBJ2-1	TGTGCCAGCAGCTTAGGGGGGAGGTTGGATGAGCAGTTCTTC	CASSLGGRLDEQFF
TRBV20-1	-	-	TRBJ2-5	TGCAGTGCTAGAGGGGTGAGGCAGCCCCAAGAGACCCAGTACTTC	CSARGVRQPQETQYF
TRBV5-1	-	-	TRBJ2-3	TGCGCCAGCGGACGGGAGATCACAGATACGCAGTATTTT	CASGREITDTQYF
TRBV11-2	-	-	TRBJ2-1	TGTGCCAGCAGCTCTGGGATAAAGGTTTCCTCGTTCTTC	CASSSGIKVSSFF